The rows below give T cell receptor beta chains drawn from one sample of a study of T cell changes during pregnancy in multiple sclerosis. Data came from immunoSEQ multiplex PCR; TCRdb stores just in-frame clones and leaves some out. The profile covers under 70,000 clones, with 91% appearing a single time and over 1% taken by the ten largest. The sample in question was peripheral blood, obtained after pregnancy. These receptors all stem from a female donor in good health, enrolled as a control in a pregnancy study. Each CDR3 is given with its conserved first and last residue. The order of the fields is V gene, clone size, J gene, D gene, CDR3 protein, CDR3 DNA. A D gene is named only where the DNA matches it firmly. Not every row has a clone size; where given, it reads once, few, many or a size class.

V: TRBV11-2; size: once; J: TRBJ1-6; D: NA; CDR3: CASSSLGGPLHF; DNA: TGTGCCAGCAGCTCTCTGGGGGGACCCCTCCACTTT
V: TRBV10-3; size: NA; J: TRBJ1-1; D: TRBD1; CDR3: CAISGTGEMNTEAFF; DNA: TGTGCCATCAGTGGGACAGGGGAAATGAACACTGAAGCTTTCTTT
V: TRBV5-1; size: NA; J: TRBJ1-2; D: NA; CDR3: CASSLTRRDNYGYTF; DNA: TGCGCCAGCAGCCTTACGCGGAGGGATAACTATGGCTACACCTTC
V: TRBV4-3; size: once; J: TRBJ2-6; D: TRBD1; CDR3: CASSQSSGGSGANVLTF; DNA: TGCGCCAGCAGCCAGTCTTCAGGGGGCTCTGGGGCCAACGTCCTGACTTTC
V: TRBV11-2; size: NA; J: TRBJ2-7; D: TRBD1; CDR3: CASSSRGTGTGEQYF; DNA: TGTGCCAGCAGCTCGAGGGGGACAGGGACGGGGGAGCAGTACTTC
V: TRBV6-4; size: NA; J: TRBJ2-3; D: TRBD2; CDR3: CASSDLAGGPRDTQYF; DNA: TGTGCCAGCAGTGACTTAGCGGGGGGGCCTCGTGATACGCAGTATTTT
V: TRBV19; size: NA; J: TRBJ1-2; D: NA; CDR3: CASSIVSVGGYTF; DNA: TGTGCCAGTAGTATAGTATCTGTCGGTGGCTACACCTTC
V: TRBV6-1; size: NA; J: TRBJ1-2; D: NA; CDR3: CASRENREGGYTF; DNA: TGTGCCAGCAGGGAAAACAGGGAGGGTGGCTACACCTTC
V: TRBV5-1; size: NA; J: TRBJ2-1; D: NA; CDR3: CASSWGGGPYNEQFF; DNA: TGCGCCAGCAGCTGGGGAGGGGGTCCCTACAATGAGCAGTTCTTC
V: TRBV11-3; size: NA; J: TRBJ2-3; D: TRBD2; CDR3: CASSLRMTTSGRTDTQYF; DNA: TGTGCCAGCAGCTTAAGGATGACGACTAGCGGGAGAACAGATACGCAGTATTTT
V: TRBV2; size: NA; J: TRBJ1-1; D: NA; CDR3: CASTAGLDTEAFF; DNA: TGTGCCAGCACGGCAGGGTTGGACACTGAAGCTTTCTTT
V: TRBV7-9; size: NA; J: TRBJ1-3; D: NA; CDR3: CASSPDIGNTIYF; DNA: TGTGCCAGCAGCCCAGACATAGGAAACACCATATATTTT
V: TRBV4-1; size: NA; J: TRBJ1-3; D: NA; CDR3: CASSQDAVSGNTIYF; DNA: TGCGCCAGCAGCCAAGATGCAGTCTCTGGAAACACCATATATTTT
V: TRBV30; size: NA; J: TRBJ2-1; D: TRBD2; CDR3: CAWSGSGGAFEQFF; DNA: TGTGCCTGGAGTGGAAGCGGGGGGGCATTTGAGCAGTTCTTC
V: TRBV4-3; size: once; J: TRBJ2-3; D: NA; CDR3: CASSQDSGSTDTQYF; DNA: TGCGCCAGCAGCCAAGATTCGGGGAGCACAGATACGCAGTATTTT
V: TRBV4-3; size: NA; J: TRBJ2-1; D: NA; CDR3: CASSQGSGRYNEQFF; DNA: TGCGCCAGCAGCCAAGGGTCGGGTCGATACAATGAGCAGTTCTTC
V: TRBV5-6; size: NA; J: TRBJ2-7; D: NA; CDR3: CASSQAQGQSYEQYF; DNA: TGTGCCAGCAGCCAAGCCCAGGGTCAGTCCTACGAGCAGTACTTC
V: TRBV7-6; size: NA; J: TRBJ2-7; D: NA; CDR3: CASSLGYSRNSYEQYF; DNA: TGTGCCAGCAGCTTAGGGTACTCAAGAAACTCCTACGAGCAGTACTTC
V: TRBV7-9; size: NA; J: TRBJ2-7; D: NA; CDR3: CASSLTGGTYEQYF; DNA: TGTGCCAGCAGCTTGACAGGCGGCACGTACGAGCAGTACTTC
V: TRBV30; size: NA; J: TRBJ1-5; D: NA; CDR3: CAWSVSHDNQPQHF; DNA: TGTGCCTGGAGTGTTAGTCACGACAATCAGCCCCAGCATTTT
V: TRBV13; size: NA; J: TRBJ2-2; D: NA; CDR3: CASSLALRTENTGELFF; DNA: TGTGCCAGCAGCTTAGCCCTACGGACAGAAAACACCGGGGAGCTGTTTTTT
V: TRBV7-3; size: once; J: TRBJ2-5; D: NA; CDR3: CASSLTTKQETQYF; DNA: TGTGCCAGCAGCTTAACGACTAAGCAAGAGACCCAGTACTTC
V: TRBV27; size: NA; J: TRBJ1-4; D: TRBD1; CDR3: CASSSPTGAGEKLFF; DNA: TGTGCCAGCAGTTCGCCGACAGGGGCCGGTGAAAAACTGTTTTTT
V: TRBV11-2; size: NA; J: TRBJ1-2; D: TRBD1; CDR3: CASSPWTGDYGYTF; DNA: TGTGCCAGCAGCCCTTGGACAGGCGACTATGGCTACACCTTC
V: TRBV9; size: NA; J: TRBJ1-1; D: TRBD1; CDR3: CASSAHRGDTEAFF; DNA: TGTGCCAGCAGCGCTCACAGGGGCGACACTGAAGCTTTCTTT
V: TRBV2; size: once; J: TRBJ2-3; D: TRBD2; CDR3: CASSGSGLSTDTQYF; DNA: TGTGCCAGCAGTGGATCGGGACTAAGCACAGATACGCAGTATTTT
V: TRBV5-1; size: NA; J: TRBJ2-1; D: NA; CDR3: CASSPRVETNEQFF; DNA: TGCGCCAGCAGTCCCCGAGTGGAGACCAATGAGCAGTTCTTC
V: TRBV5-1; size: NA; J: TRBJ2-5; D: NA; CDR3: CASSLESPGMETQYF; DNA: TGCGCCAGCAGCTTGGAATCCCCCGGGATGGAGACCCAGTACTTC
V: TRBV11-2; size: NA; J: TRBJ1-4; D: NA; CDR3: CASSRGGFGEKLFF; DNA: TGTGCCAGCAGCCGGGGGGGGTTCGGTGAAAAACTGTTTTTT
V: TRBV15; size: once; J: TRBJ1-2; D: TRBD1; CDR3: CATSRDSYGYTF; DNA: TGTGCCACCAGCCGGGACAGTTATGGCTACACCTTC
V: TRBV2; size: NA; J: TRBJ2-7; D: NA; CDR3: CASRVDSSYEQYF; DNA: TGTGCCAGCAGGGTCGACAGCTCCTACGAGCAGTACTTC
V: TRBV7-9; size: NA; J: TRBJ2-7; D: TRBD1; CDR3: CASSGRGTGTYEQYF; DNA: TGTGCCAGCAGCGGCAGGGGGACAGGGACCTACGAGCAGTACTTC
V: TRBV11-3; size: once; J: TRBJ2-3; D: NA; CDR3: CASRRASGTAGGTQYF; DNA: TGTGCCAGCAGACGAGCTTCGGGGACAGCCGGGGGTACGCAGTATTTT
V: TRBV6-6; size: NA; J: TRBJ1-5; D: NA; CDR3: CASSPRSRGGNQPQHF; DNA: TGTGCCAGCAGCCCCCGTTCCCGGGGAGGCAATCAGCCCCAGCATTTT
V: TRBV23-1; size: NA; J: TRBJ1-6; D: TRBD1; CDR3: CASSQTCPGQGNSPLHF; DNA: TGCGCCAGCAGTCAAACCTGCCCGGGACAGGGGAATTCACCCCTCCACTTT
V: TRBV7-2; size: NA; J: TRBJ1-4; D: TRBD1; CDR3: CASSLEAGGNEKLFF; DNA: TGTGCCAGCAGCTTAGAGGCAGGGGGTAATGAAAAACTGTTTTTT
V: TRBV5-1; size: NA; J: TRBJ1-2; D: NA; CDR3: CASSLGQGQIYGYTF; DNA: TGCGCCAGCAGCTTGGGCCAGGGCCAAATCTATGGCTACACCTTC
V: TRBV11-3; size: NA; J: TRBJ1-1; D: NA; CDR3: CASSLPPEDSNLEAFF; DNA: TGTGCCAGCAGCTTACCACCTGAGGACAGCAATCTTGAAGCTTTCTTT
V: TRBV6-5; size: NA; J: TRBJ1-2; D: NA; CDR3: CASSYGGPSNYGYTF; DNA: TGTGCCAGCAGTTACGGGGGCCCTTCTAACTATGGCTACACCTTC
V: TRBV25-1; size: once; J: TRBJ1-4; D: TRBD1; CDR3: CASSDAGTGDGKLFF; DNA: TGTGCCAGCAGTGACGCCGGGACAGGGGACGGAAAACTGTTTTTT
V: TRBV4-1; size: NA; J: TRBJ1-2; D: TRBD1; CDR3: CASSQTGTGLPNYGYTF; DNA: TGCGCCAGCAGCCAAACCGGGACAGGGCTTCCTAACTATGGCTACACCTTC
V: TRBV25-1; size: NA; J: TRBJ1-6; D: NA; CDR3: CASSEWKQGVSPLHF; DNA: TGTGCCAGCAGTGAATGGAAACAGGGCGTTTCACCCCTCCACTTT
V: TRBV19; size: NA; J: TRBJ1-1; D: TRBD1; CDR3: CASSEGTGLPTEAFF; DNA: TGTGCCAGTAGTGAGGGGACAGGGTTGCCCACTGAAGCTTTCTTT
V: TRBV18; size: NA; J: TRBJ2-7; D: NA; CDR3: CASSPQETRSHEQYF; DNA: TGTGCCAGCTCACCACAGGAGACGCGATCTCACGAGCAGTACTTC
V: TRBV7-8; size: NA; J: TRBJ2-7; D: TRBD2; CDR3: CASSQTTSGDLYEQYF; DNA: TGTGCCAGCAGCCAAACCACTAGCGGGGATCTTTACGAGCAGTACTTC
V: TRBV30; size: NA; J: TRBJ1-2; D: TRBD1; CDR3: CAWRQGAFYGYTF; DNA: TGTGCCTGGAGACAGGGGGCTTTCTATGGCTACACCTTC
V: TRBV7-2; size: NA; J: TRBJ2-1; D: NA; CDR3: CASSLGVGQGLVNEQFF; DNA: TGTGCCAGCAGCTTAGGAGTTGGGCAGGGGCTTGTCAATGAGCAGTTCTTC
V: TRBV13; size: NA; J: TRBJ2-1; D: TRBD1; CDR3: CASTNQGEAADEQFF; DNA: TGTGCCAGCACCAACCAGGGGGAAGCGGCGGATGAGCAGTTCTTC
V: TRBV5-4; size: NA; J: TRBJ2-1; D: NA; CDR3: CASSLDSGRVGEQFF; DNA: TGTGCCAGCAGCTTGGACTCCGGCAGGGTGGGAGAGCAGTTCTTC
V: TRBV5-1; size: NA; J: TRBJ2-6; D: NA; CDR3: CASSLGILQGSGANVLTF; DNA: TGCGCCAGCAGCTTGGGGATTTTACAGGGCTCTGGGGCCAACGTCCTGACTTTC
V: TRBV7-9; size: once; J: TRBJ1-1; D: NA; CDR3: CASSLDAGAEAFF; DNA: TGTGCCAGCAGCCTAGACGCCGGGGCTGAAGCTTTCTTT
V: TRBV14; size: NA; J: TRBJ2-1; D: NA; CDR3: CASSQDRMGGRSSYNEQFF; DNA: TGTGCCAGCAGCCAAGATCGAATGGGTGGTAGGAGCTCCTACAATGAGCAGTTCTTC
V: TRBV4-1; size: NA; J: TRBJ2-1; D: TRBD2; CDR3: CASSQDTSGGAGQFF; DNA: TGCGCCAGCAGCCAAGATACTAGCGGGGGGGCCGGGCAGTTCTTC
V: TRBV5-4; size: NA; J: TRBJ2-7; D: NA; CDR3: CASSFGAGLLGEQYF; DNA: TGTGCCAGCAGCTTTGGCGCGGGACTTCTTGGCGAGCAGTACTTC
V: TRBV19; size: NA; J: TRBJ1-6; D: TRBD1; CDR3: CASSRPGQGREPLHF; DNA: TGTGCCAGTAGCCGCCCAGGACAGGGGAGAGAACCCCTCCACTTT